This T cell receptor beta chain was identified during a study of shared clonotypes between healthy human individuals. Clones were sequenced by immunoSEQ multiplex PCR, and TCRdb holds only the in-frame ones, with some missing. Of about a million clones in the sample, around 75% were seen once. V was pared by 5 bases and J by 2 bases, with 14 bases between. CDR1 and CDR2 (germline): PRHDT, FYEKMQ (reference sequence). CDR3 size: 15 residues. Sequenced material: memory CD4+ T cells sorted from blood. As to subset: CD45RA-negative fraction. The genes are TRBV13 and TRBJ2-3, with D perhaps TRBD2 (6 bases). The receptor comes from a man between 18 and 29 years old in good health. The CDR3 DNA reads TGTGCCAGCAGCCGCGGGGTAGCGAACACAGATACGCAGTATTTT. This gives the protein CASSRGVANTDTQYF.